The 10 T cell receptor beta chains reported below all come from one sample, sequenced in a study of cytomegalovirus exposure and HLA in healthy donors. Clones were sequenced by immunoSEQ multiplex PCR, and TCRdb holds only the in-frame ones, with some missing. The sample contains 140,000 to 150,000 clones, roughly 87% of which appear only once. Sample: PBMCs. Every receptor here comes from a young man in good health and CMV-seropositive.

The chain carries TRBV7-9 and TRBJ2-1; TRBD2 might be the D (6 bases). Trimming cost V 1 base and J 4 bases, with 14 bases left between them. The germline V gene encodes CDR1 SEHNR and CDR2 FQNEAQ (reference sequence). There are 16 residues in the CDR3. In nucleotides, the CDR3 is TGTGCCAGCAGCTTAGGACCCCAGACTAGTTACAATGAGCAGTTCTTC. Translation: CASSLGPQTSYNEQFF.

V and J are TRBV5-4 and TRBJ2-5; D gene uncertain. CDR3 length equals 13 residues. The V end lost 0 bases, the J end lost 4 bases, and 7 bases lay between the germline ends. In germline, CDR1 is SGHNT, CDR2 YYREEE (reference sequence). CDR3 region: CASSLDPGETQYF. DNA for the CDR3: TGTGCCAGCAGCTTGGACCCGGGAGAGACCCAGTACTTC.

The genes are TRBV7-3 and TRBJ1-2, with D unresolved. Germline loops: CDR1 SGHTA, CDR2 FQGTGA. The CDR3 sequence is 15 residues long. V shed 0 bases and J shed 4 bases, with 12 bases lying between them. The CDR3 DNA sequence: TGTGCCAGCAGCTTAACGCCGGTAACCGCCTATGGCTACACCTTC. Protein sequence: CASSLTPVTAYGYTF. Full variable domain (rest looked up from reference TRBV7-3 and TRBJ1-2): GAGVSQTPSNKVTEKGKYVELRCDPISGHTALYWYRQSLGQGPEFLIYFQGTGAADDSGLPNDRFFAVRPEGSVSTLKIQRTERGDSAVYLCASSLTPVTAYGYTFGSGTRLTVV.

V gene TRBV18 combines with J gene TRBJ2-2, with a tentative D call TRBD2 (6 bases). The CDR3 spans 15 residues. Trimming removed 4 bases from V and 1 base from J, with 10 bases in between. Germline V gives CDR1 KGHSH, CDR2 LQKENI. The chain's CDR3 is CASSLGTWNTGELFF. The CDR3 DNA reads TGTGCCAGCTCACTGGGGACTTGGAACACCGGGGAGCTGTTTTTT.

The V gene is TRBV7-9, the J gene TRBJ2-1; D not certain. CDR1 SEHNR and CDR2 FQNEAQ come from the germline V gene (reference sequence). V shed 1 base and J shed 6 bases, with 7 bases lying between them. The CDR3 covers 13 residues. The CDR3 DNA reads as TGTGCCAGCAGCTTAGTCACTATCAATGAGCAGTTCTTC. Protein product: CASSLVTINEQFF.

A remark on this clone: Other nucleotide sequences in the sample specify the same CDR3. The rearrangement joins TRBV5-1 to TRBJ1-1; TRBD1 is a possible D gene (5 bases). Germline V gene lookup returns CDR1 SGHRS and CDR2 YFSETQ. This CDR3 has 11 amino acids. V dropped 6 bases and J dropped 3 bases, with 6 bases sitting between them. The CDR3 loop is CASIGDTEAFF. The CDR3 DNA follows: TGCGCCAGCATAGGGGACACTGAAGCTTTCTTT. Full variable domain (missing parts from reference TRBV5-1 and TRBJ1-1): KAGVTQTPRYLIKTRGQQVTLSCSPISGHRSVSWYQQTPGQGLQFLFEYFSETQRNKGNFPGRFSGRQFSNSRSEMNVSTLELGDSALYLCASIGDTEAFFGQGTRLTVV.

V gene TRBV7-6 combines with J gene TRBJ2-3; tentatively, D is TRBD2 (5 bases). The CDR3 contains 16 residues. In germline, CDR1 is SGHVS, CDR2 FNYEAQ. With 6 bases removed from V and 3 bases from J, the gap between germline ends came to 19 bases. CDR3 nucleotide sequence: TGTGCCAGCAGTTCCAATGGGCAGCCGGGGACAGATACGCAGTATTTT. Translating gives CASSSNGQPGTDTQYF.

V usage is TRBV11-2 and J usage is TRBJ2-7, with a weak D call TRBD1 (5 bases). Between the trimmed V and J ends, which lost 5 bases and 7 bases, there was a span of 21 bases. The germline V gene encodes CDR1 SGHAT and CDR2 FQNNGV. This CDR3 has 15 residues. The CDR3 DNA is TGTGCCAGCAGCCCCCGCCCAGGGCCTTCTATTGAGCAGTACTTC. Translation gives CASSPRPGPSIEQYF.

This rearrangement joins TRBV29-1 to TRBJ2-1, with 11 bases aligning to TRBD2. The germline gives CDR1 SQVTM, CDR2 ANQGSEA. Unmatched junction bases numbered 11, after V lost 6 bases and J lost 4 bases. This CDR3 is built from 16 residues. CDR3: CSVLPLVAGGYNEQFF. In nucleotides, the CDR3 is TGCAGCGTCCTACCCTTAGTAGCGGGGGGGTACAATGAGCAGTTCTTC.

The rearrangement links TRBV7-2 to TRBJ1-2; D gene unclear. This CDR3 is built from 14 residues. Trimming shortened V by 2 bases and J by 3 bases, and 10 bases separated the two germline ends. CDR1 is SGHTA, CDR2 FQGNSA, per germline. The DNA of the CDR3 is TGTGCCAGCAGCTTACGACATCCGTACTATGGCTACACCTTC. It codes for CASSLRHPYYGYTF.